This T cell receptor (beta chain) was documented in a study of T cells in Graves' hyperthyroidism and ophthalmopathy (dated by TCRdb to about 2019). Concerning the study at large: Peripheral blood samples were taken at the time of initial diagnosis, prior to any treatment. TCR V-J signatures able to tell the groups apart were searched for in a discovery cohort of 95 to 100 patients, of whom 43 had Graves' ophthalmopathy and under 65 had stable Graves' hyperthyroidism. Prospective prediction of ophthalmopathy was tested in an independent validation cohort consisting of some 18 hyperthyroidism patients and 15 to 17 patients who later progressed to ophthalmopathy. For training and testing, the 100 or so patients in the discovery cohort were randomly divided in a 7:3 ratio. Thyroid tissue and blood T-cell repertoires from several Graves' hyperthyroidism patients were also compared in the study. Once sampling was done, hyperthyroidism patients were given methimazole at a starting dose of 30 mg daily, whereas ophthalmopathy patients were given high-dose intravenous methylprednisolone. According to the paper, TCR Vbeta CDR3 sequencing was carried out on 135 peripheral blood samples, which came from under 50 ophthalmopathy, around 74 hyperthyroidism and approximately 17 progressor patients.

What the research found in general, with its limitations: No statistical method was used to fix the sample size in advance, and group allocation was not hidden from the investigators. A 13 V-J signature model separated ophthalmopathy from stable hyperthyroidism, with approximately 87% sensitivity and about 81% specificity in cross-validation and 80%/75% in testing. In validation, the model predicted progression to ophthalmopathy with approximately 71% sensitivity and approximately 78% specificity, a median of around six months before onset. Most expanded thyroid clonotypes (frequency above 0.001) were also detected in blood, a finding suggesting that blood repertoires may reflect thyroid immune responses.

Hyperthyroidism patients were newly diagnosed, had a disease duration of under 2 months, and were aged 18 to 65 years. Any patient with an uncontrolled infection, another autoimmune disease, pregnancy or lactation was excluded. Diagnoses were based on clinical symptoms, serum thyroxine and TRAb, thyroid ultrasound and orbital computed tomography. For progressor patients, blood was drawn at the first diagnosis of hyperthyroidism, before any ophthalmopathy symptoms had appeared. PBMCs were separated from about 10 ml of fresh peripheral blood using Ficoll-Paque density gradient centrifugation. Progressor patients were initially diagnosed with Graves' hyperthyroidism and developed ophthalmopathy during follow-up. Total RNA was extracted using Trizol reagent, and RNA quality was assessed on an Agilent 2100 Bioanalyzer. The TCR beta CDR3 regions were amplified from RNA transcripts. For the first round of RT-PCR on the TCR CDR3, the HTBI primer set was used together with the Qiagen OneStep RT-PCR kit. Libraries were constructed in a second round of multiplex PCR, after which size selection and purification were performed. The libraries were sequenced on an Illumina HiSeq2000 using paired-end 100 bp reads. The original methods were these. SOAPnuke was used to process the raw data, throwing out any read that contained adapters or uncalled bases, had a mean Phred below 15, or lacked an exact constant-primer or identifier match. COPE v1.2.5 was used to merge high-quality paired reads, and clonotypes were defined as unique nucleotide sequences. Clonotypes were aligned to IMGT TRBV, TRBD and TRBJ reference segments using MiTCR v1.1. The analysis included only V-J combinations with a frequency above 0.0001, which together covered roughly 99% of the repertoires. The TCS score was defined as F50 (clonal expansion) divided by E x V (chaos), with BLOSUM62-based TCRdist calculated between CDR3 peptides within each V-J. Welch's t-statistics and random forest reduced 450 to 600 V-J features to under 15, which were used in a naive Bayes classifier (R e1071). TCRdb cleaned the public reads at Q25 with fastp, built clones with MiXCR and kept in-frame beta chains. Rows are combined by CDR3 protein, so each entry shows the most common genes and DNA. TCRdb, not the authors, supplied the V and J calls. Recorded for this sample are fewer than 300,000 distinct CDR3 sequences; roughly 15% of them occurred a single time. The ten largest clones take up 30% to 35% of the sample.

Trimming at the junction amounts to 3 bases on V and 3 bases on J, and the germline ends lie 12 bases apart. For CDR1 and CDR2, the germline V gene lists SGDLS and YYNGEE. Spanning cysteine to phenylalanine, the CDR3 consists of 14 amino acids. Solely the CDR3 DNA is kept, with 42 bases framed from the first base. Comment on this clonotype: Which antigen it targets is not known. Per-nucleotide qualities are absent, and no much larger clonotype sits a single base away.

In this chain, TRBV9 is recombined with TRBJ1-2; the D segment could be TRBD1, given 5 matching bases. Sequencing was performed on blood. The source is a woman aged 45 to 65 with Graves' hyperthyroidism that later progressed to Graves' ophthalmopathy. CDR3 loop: CASSGGGVYYGYTF. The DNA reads TGTGCCAGCAGCGGGGGGGGGGTGTACTATGGCTACACCTTC.